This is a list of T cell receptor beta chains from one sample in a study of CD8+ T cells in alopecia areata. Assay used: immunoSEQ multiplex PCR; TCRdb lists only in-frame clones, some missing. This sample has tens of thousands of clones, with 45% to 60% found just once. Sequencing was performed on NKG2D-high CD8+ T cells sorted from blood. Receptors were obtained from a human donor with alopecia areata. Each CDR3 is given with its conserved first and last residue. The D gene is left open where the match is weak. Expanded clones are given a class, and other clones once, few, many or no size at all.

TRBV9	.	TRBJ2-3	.	CASSVQGPGNTQYF	TGTGCCAGCAGCGTACAGGGCCCGGGAAATACGCAGTATTTT
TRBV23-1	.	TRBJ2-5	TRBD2	CASSQGLEGAVRLAGVQETQYF	TGCGCCAGCAGTCAAGGACTGGAGGGTGCGGTTCGGCTAGCGGGAGTTCAAGAGACCCAGTACTTC
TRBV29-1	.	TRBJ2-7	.	CSVEDTGNYEQYF	TGCAGCGTTGAAGATACAGGGAACTACGAGCAGTACTTC
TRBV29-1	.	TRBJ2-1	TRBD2	CSVEGPLAGRNNEQFF	TGCAGCGTTGAAGGCCCGCTAGCGGGGCGAAACAATGAGCAGTTCTTC
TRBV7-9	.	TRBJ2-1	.	CASSLAQITEGQQFF	TGTGCCAGCAGCTTAGCGCAAATAACTGAAGGGCAGCAGTTCTTC
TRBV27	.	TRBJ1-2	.	CASSLYQGSSDGYTF	TGTGCCAGCAGTTTATACCAGGGGAGTAGTGATGGCTACACCTTC
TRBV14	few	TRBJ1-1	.	CASSQDGGDINTEAFF	TGTGCCAGCAGCCAAGACGGGGGGGATATTAACACTGAAGCTTTCTTT
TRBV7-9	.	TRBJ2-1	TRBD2	CASSGRTSGASYNEQFF	TGTGCCAGCAGCGGCCGGACTAGCGGGGCATCCTACAATGAGCAGTTCTTC
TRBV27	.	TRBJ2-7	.	CASSPSLAGRDYEQYF	TGTGCCAGCAGCCCATCGTTAGCTGGTCGTGACTACGAGCAGTACTTC
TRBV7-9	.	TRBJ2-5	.	CASSSQETQYF	TGTGCCAGCAGCTCGCAAGAGACCCAGTACTTC
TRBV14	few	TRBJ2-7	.	CASSQDVYEQYF	TGTGCCAGCAGCCAAGATGTCTACGAGCAGTACTTC
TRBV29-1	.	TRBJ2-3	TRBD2	CSVVDGRARDTQYF	TGCAGCGTTGTCGACGGGAGGGCCCGAGATACGCAGTATTTT
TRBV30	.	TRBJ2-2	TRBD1	CGQGETGELFF	TGCGGTCAGGGGGAGACCGGGGAGCTGTTTTTT
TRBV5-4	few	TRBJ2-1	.	CASSPGDRSEQFF	TGTGCCAGCAGCCCGGGTGATAGGAGTGAGCAGTTCTTC
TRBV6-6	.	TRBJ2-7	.	CASSESGRSYEQYF	TGTGCCAGCAGTGAGAGCGGTCGCTCCTACGAGCAGTACTTC
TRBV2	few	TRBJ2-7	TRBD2	CASSEPASGSYEQYF	TGTGCCAGCAGTGAACCGGCTAGCGGGAGCTACGAGCAGTACTTC
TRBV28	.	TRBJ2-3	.	CASSPSVYSADTQYF	TGTGCCAGCAGTCCGTCAGTGTACTCTGCAGATACGCAGTATTTT
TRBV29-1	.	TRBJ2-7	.	CSVSPGTAYEQYF	TGCAGCGTCTCCCCCGGGACGGCCTACGAGCAGTACTTC
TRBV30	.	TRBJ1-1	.	CAWTPSATLEAFF	TGTGCCTGGACACCCTCCGCAACTCTTGAAGCTTTCTTT
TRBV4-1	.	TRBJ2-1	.	CASSQRLLTAEGHEQFF	TGCGCCAGCAGCCAACGGCTACTTACAGCGGAGGGGCATGAGCAGTTCTTC
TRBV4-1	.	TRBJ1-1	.	CASSQVVGGAEAFF	TGCGCCAGCAGCCAAGTCGTAGGGGGGGCTGAAGCTTTCTTT
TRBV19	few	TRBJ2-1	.	CASSIGLEQFF	TGTGCCAGTAGTATAGGTCTAGAGCAGTTCTTC
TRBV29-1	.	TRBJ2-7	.	CSVVTGSDYEQYF	TGCAGCGTTGTAACAGGGAGTGACTACGAGCAGTACTTC
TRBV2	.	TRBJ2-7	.	CASRNMGSRPDEQYF	TGTGCCAGCAGGAACATGGGATCACGGCCGGACGAGCAGTACTTC
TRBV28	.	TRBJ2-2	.	CASSFSGVPGELFF	TGTGCCAGCAGTTTCTCGGGAGTTCCCGGGGAGCTGTTTTTT
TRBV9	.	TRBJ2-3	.	CASSVDVTDTQYF	TGTGCCAGCAGCGTAGACGTCACAGATACGCAGTATTTT
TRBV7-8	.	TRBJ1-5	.	CASSLDDSSNQPQHF	TGTGCCAGCAGCTTAGATGACAGCAGCAATCAGCCCCAGCATTTT
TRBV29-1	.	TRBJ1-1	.	CSVVGRGTEAFF	TGCAGCGTTGTTGGCAGGGGCACTGAAGCTTTCTTT
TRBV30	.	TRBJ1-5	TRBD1	CAWGPGTDNQPQHF	TGTGCCTGGGGGCCCGGGACAGACAATCAGCCCCAGCATTTT
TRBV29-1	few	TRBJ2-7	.	CSVVAEGEQYF	TGCAGCGTTGTAGCGGAAGGCGAGCAGTACTTC
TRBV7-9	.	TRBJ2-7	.	CASRDINYEQYF	TGTGCCAGCAGAGATATTAACTACGAGCAGTACTTC
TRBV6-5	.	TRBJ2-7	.	CASSYSIREGWHEQYF	TGTGCCAGCAGTTACTCGATTCGAGAGGGATGGCACGAGCAGTACTTC
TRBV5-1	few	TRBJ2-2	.	CASSFEQNTGELFF	TGCGCCAGCAGCTTCGAGCAGAACACCGGGGAGCTGTTTTTT
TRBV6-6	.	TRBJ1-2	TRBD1	CASSYGTGYYGYTF	TGTGCCAGCAGTTACGGGACAGGGTACTATGGCTACACCTTC
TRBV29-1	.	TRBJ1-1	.	CSAKVEYTEAFF	TGCAGCGCTAAAGTCGAGTACACTGAAGCTTTCTTT
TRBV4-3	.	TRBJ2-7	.	CASSQEWGSYEQYF	TGCGCCAGCAGCCAAGAGTGGGGGAGCTACGAGCAGTACTTC
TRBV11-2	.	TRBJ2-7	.	CASSLGTGTEQYF	TGTGCCAGCAGCTTAGGAACCGGGACCGAGCAGTACTTC
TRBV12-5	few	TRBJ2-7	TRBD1	CASGLWTGREQYF	TGTGCTAGTGGTCTCTGGACAGGGCGGGAGCAGTACTTC
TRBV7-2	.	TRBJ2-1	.	CASSLSRSYNEQFF	TGTGCCAGCAGCTTATCGCGCTCCTACAATGAGCAGTTCTTC
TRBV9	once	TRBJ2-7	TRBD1	CASSARTGEDEQYF	TGTGCCAGCAGCGCTAGGACAGGGGAGGACGAGCAGTACTTC
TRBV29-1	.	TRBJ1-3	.	CSVDGQNSGNTIYF	TGCAGCGTGGACGGACAGAACTCTGGAAACACCATATATTTT
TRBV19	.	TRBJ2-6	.	CASSYGIVLTF	TGTGCCAGTAGTTACGGTATCGTCCTGACTTTC
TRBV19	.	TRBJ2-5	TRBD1	CASSTGTGGAETQYF	TGTGCCAGTAGCACCGGGACAGGGGGAGCGGAGACCCAGTACTTC
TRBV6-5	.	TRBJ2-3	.	CASSYGETDTQYF	TGTGCCAGCAGTTACGGCGAAACAGATACGCAGTATTTT
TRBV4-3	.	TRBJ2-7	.	CASSQGQDLYSYEQYF	TGCGCCAGCAGCCAAGGGCAGGACTTATATTCCTACGAGCAGTACTTC
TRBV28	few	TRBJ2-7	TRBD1	CASSPGTGVEQYF	TGTGCCAGCAGTCCCGGGACAGGGGTCGAGCAGTACTTC
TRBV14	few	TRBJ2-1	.	CASSQRDSYNEQFF	TGTGCCAGCAGCCAGCGGGACTCCTACAATGAGCAGTTCTTC
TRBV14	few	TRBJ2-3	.	CASSQRSGDTQYF	TGTGCCAGCAGCCAACGGTCGGGAGATACGCAGTATTTT
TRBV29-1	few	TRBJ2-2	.	CRNRLANTGELFF	TGCAGGAACCGACTAGCGAACACCGGGGAGCTGTTTTTT
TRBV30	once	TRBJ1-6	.	CAWEPGHSPLHF	TGTGCCTGGGAGCCCGGACATTCACCCCTCCACTTT
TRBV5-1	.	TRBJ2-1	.	CASSLGSFEFF	TGCGCCAGCAGCTTGGGGTCCTTCGAGTTCTTC
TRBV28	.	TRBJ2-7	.	CASRKDTYEQYF	TGTGCCAGCAGGAAGGATACCTACGAGCAGTACTTC
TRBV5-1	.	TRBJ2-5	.	CASNSPGPGVGETQYF	TGCGCCAGCAACTCCCCGGGCCCAGGCGTGGGGGAGACCCAGTACTTC
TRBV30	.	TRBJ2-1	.	CAWSAKSSYNEQFF	TGTGCCTGGAGTGCCAAGAGCTCCTACAATGAGCAGTTCTTC
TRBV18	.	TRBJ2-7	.	CASSPPLTAYEQYF	TGTGCCAGCTCACCACCGCTGACGGCCTACGAGCAGTACTTC